This T cell receptor (beta chain) was sequenced in a study of CD8+ T cells in alopecia areata. Study-wide findings and caveats: Normal skin's resident alphabeta T cells are sequenced alongside lesional scalp T cells. Tofacitinib yielded significantly lower scalp clonality and fewer expanded CD8+ clones among the top 100.

Of note for this clone: What it binds is unknown.

Stated treatment: oral pan-JAK inhibitor, 5-10 mg twice daily. Lesional scalp punch biopsies and peripheral blood were collected from alopecia areata patients. The V and J ends lost 1 base and 9 bases respectively, with 13 bases between them. The CDR3 loop spans 14 amino acids. Germline assignment: CDR1 MNHEY and CDR2 SVGAGI. Reverse transcribed after extraction, RNA yielded cDNA as the sequencing template. TCRdb's copy holds only in-frame clones and misses some; the assay was immunoSEQ multiplex PCR. The table lists around 270,000 clones, roughly 60% of them singletons. The origin of this receptor is a human donor with alopecia areata. Sequenced material: CD4+ T cells sorted from blood, taken at week 24, from a patient treated with tofacitinib. V and J are TRBV6-5 and TRBJ2-1, with a weak D call TRBD1 (6 bases). The CDR3 region is CASSYYGPRGEQFF. The CDR3 coding sequence is TGTGCCAGCAGTTACTACGGCCCCAGGGGTGAGCAGTTCTTC.